This T cell receptor (beta chain) was profiled in a study of blood T cell repertoires in COVID-19. V lost 3 bases to trimming and J lost 2 bases, with 10 bases between them. Germline CDR1 DFQATT, CDR2 SNEGSKA (reference sequence). The CDR3 extends over 13 amino acids. TCRdb's table, derived via immunoSEQ multiplex PCR, lists solely in-frame clones and lacks some. The data hold about 90,000 clones, with approximately 75% observed a single time. The source material was peripheral blood. This receptor was identified in a woman older than 75 with acute or convalescent COVID-19. The chain joins TRBV20-1 to TRBJ2-5; D is perhaps TRBD1 (5 bases). In DNA, the CDR3 is TGCAGTGCTAGTGTCAGGGTTCAAGAGACCCAGTACTTC. Translation gives CSASVRVQETQYF.